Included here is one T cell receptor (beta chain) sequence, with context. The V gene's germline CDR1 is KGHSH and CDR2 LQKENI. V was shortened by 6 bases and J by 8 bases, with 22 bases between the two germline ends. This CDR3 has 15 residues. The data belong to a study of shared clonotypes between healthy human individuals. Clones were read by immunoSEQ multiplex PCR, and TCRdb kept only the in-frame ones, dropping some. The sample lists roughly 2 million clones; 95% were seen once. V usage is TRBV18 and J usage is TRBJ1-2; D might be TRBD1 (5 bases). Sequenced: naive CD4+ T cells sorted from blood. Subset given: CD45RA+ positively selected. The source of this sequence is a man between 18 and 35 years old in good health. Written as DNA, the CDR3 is TGTGCCAGCTCTCGAACCGGGGGGTCAATCTACGGCTACACCTTC. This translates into CASSRTGGSIYGYTF.